This TCR beta chain was identified during a study of blood T cell repertoires in COVID-19. About the study: Researchers got acute and convalescent COVID-19 samples from the United States, Italy and Spain.

Germline CDR1 is SQVTM and CDR2 is ANQGSEA. The junction had 3 bases not matched to a gene; V was cut back by 4 bases and J by 2 bases. This CDR3 comprises 14 residues. TCRdb keeps only in-frame clones here, not all; method: immunoSEQ multiplex PCR. The table records around 200,000 clones, around 82% of them present only once. The sample consisted of peripheral blood. The receptor was derived from a woman in her 70s with acute or convalescent COVID-19. The chain carries TRBV29-1 and TRBJ1-3, with TRBD1 matching over 9 bases. The CDR3 DNA reads TGCAGCGTTGCCAACAGGGGGCCTGGAAACACCATATATTTT. As protein: CSVANRGPGNTIYF.